One sample yielded the 12 T cell receptor beta chains listed below, sequenced in a study of response to subunit inactivated influenza vaccine. One entry per CDR3 protein results from TCRdb running MiXCR on the RT-PCR reads. The sample holds roughly 570,000 distinct CDR3 sequences; approximately 12% are singletons and the top ten take around 13%. The sample was PBMCs from blood, taken roughly 45 days after vaccination. These receptors were collected from a man aged 50-59 years who received an inactivated influenza vaccine.

This clonotype was seen a few times. The chain recombines TRBV15 with TRBJ2-5, with D maybe TRBD1 (6 bases). This CDR3 is built from 13 residues. V was shortened by 3 bases and J by 5 bases, with 10 bases between the two germline ends. Germline V gene lookup returns CDR1 LNHNV and CDR2 YYDKDF (reference sequence). CDR3 sequence reads: CATSSNRVETQYF. As DNA, the CDR3 is TGTGCCACCAGCAGTAACAGGGTTGAGACCCAGTACTTC.

The V and J genes are TRBV29-1 and TRBJ1-5; 7 nucleotides align to TRBD1. CDR1 and CDR2 (germline): SQVTM, ANQGSEA. There are 13 residues in the CDR3. The V gene end was trimmed by 4 bases and the J gene end by 7 bases; junction bases not matched to a gene: 7. The CDR3 region has the DNA TGCAGCGTTGGACAGGGCCAGAGGCAGCCCCAGCATTTT. Its protein product is CSVGQGQRQPQHF.

The V gene is TRBV4-3, the J gene TRBJ2-7; D is possibly TRBD2 (6 bases). Trimming stripped 5 bases from V and 7 bases from J, with 15 bases between. Germline V CDR1 and CDR2: LGHNA, YSLEER. This CDR3 contains 13 residues. The CDR3 here is CASSFSGGEEQYF. CDR3 DNA: TGCGCCAGCAGCTTCTCAGGAGGGGAAGAGCAGTACTTC.

The table lists this clonotype with many counts. This sequence joins TRBV4-3 and TRBJ1-1; D is unclear. The CDR3 loop spans 14 amino acids. Germline V gene sequence: CDR1 LGHNA, CDR2 YSLEER. Trimming shortened V by 1 base and J by 5 bases, and 11 bases separated the two germline ends. The CDR3 bases are TGCGCCAGCAGCCAAGGTAGGAGAGGTACTGAAGCTTTCTTT. This encodes CASSQGRRGTEAFF.

The chain links TRBV11-2 to TRBJ2-1; 7 bases match TRBD2. With V trimmed by 1 base and J by 3 bases, 6 bases remained unmatched. CDR3 length equals 16 residues. The germline V gene has CDR1 SGHAT and CDR2 FQNNGV. CDR3 bases: TGTGCCAGCAGCTTAGGATGGCGGGAGTTCTACAATGAGCAGTTCTTC. Translating it yields CASSLGWREFYNEQFF.

A few counts support this clonotype. V usage is TRBV7-2 and J usage is TRBJ2-3; 8 nucleotides match TRBD2. The CDR3 extends over 13 amino acids. Germline trimming cut 4 bases from V and 4 bases from J; bases unmatched to any gene: 1. The germline V gene encodes CDR1 SGHTA and CDR2 FQGNSA. The CDR3 sequence is CASSWTSPDTQYF. CDR3 coding DNA: TGTGCCAGCAGCTGGACTAGCCCAGATACGCAGTATTTT.

This clonotype was detected only a few times. The chain links TRBV7-8 to TRBJ2-1, with a possible D match to TRBD1 (6 bases). Trimming pared 1 base from V and 1 base from J, leaving 14 bases between. The CDR3 is 17 residues long. CDR1 and CDR2 from the germline V gene are SGHVS and FQNEAQ. CDR3: CASSLDGGPTSYNEQFF. The CDR3 DNA follows: TGTGCCAGCAGCTTAGATGGGGGCCCGACTTCCTACAATGAGCAGTTCTTC.

The CDR3 loop is CASSSMSGTGTDTQYF. DNA of the CDR3: TGTGCCAGCAGCTCAATGTCAGGGACCGGCACAGATACGCAGTATTTT. The chain joins TRBV7-9 to TRBJ2-3; D possibly matches TRBD1 or TRBD2 (5 bases each). This CDR3 has 16 residues. From germline, CDR1 is SEHNR and CDR2 FQNEAQ (reference sequence). The V end lost 4 bases, the J end lost 1 base, and 15 bases lay between the germline ends.

This clonotype occurred a few times. This rearrangement joins TRBV5-1 to TRBJ2-2, with 9 bases that match TRBD2. In germline, CDR1 is SGHRS, CDR2 YFSETQ. J gave up 5 bases and V 4 bases, and 9 bases lay outside the gene matches. The CDR3 is 16 amino acids. DNA of the CDR3: TGCGCCAGCAGCAGGTCTAGCGGGGTGTATACCGGGGAGCTGTTTTTT. It encodes CASSRSSGVYTGELFF.

This CDR3 is CASSLMAPHSNQPQHF. The CDR3 coding sequence is TGTGCCAGCAGTTTGATGGCACCTCATAGCAATCAGCCCCAGCATTTT. The chain employs TRBV28 and TRBJ1-5; D not certain. V was pared by 3 bases and J by 0 bases, with 12 bases between. Germline V gives CDR1 MDHEN, CDR2 SYDVKM. The CDR3 is 16 residues long.

This chain connects TRBV4-2 to TRBJ2-5; 8 nucleotides match TRBD2. V gave up 0 bases and J gave up 6 bases; unmatched junction bases: 9. This CDR3 comprises 16 residues. CDR1 is LGHNA and CDR2 is YNFKEQ in the germline V gene. CDR3 DNA: TGTGCCAGCAGCCAAGAAGCGACGGGGGGGCCGAAGACCCAGTACTTC. It codes for CASSQEATGGPKTQYF.

V gene TRBV5-1 combines with J gene TRBJ2-7, with TRBD2 identical over 9 bases. CDR1 is SGHRS and CDR2 is YFSETQ in the germline V gene. There are 16 residues in the CDR3. The junction had 4 bases not matched to a gene; V was cut back by 0 bases and J by 0 bases. The CDR3: CASSLGAGGLSYEQYF. CDR3 DNA sequence: TGCGCCAGCAGCTTGGGAGCGGGAGGCCTCTCCTACGAGCAGTACTTC.